A selection of T cell receptor beta chains follows, all from one sample in a study of shared clonotypes between healthy human individuals. The repertoire was sequenced with immunoSEQ multiplex PCR; TCRdb's copy has only in-frame clones and lacks some. The table has under 750,000 clones, approximately 72% seen once. The sample taken for sequencing was memory CD4+ T cells sorted from blood. Receptor source: a woman in her twenties or thirties in good health. The CDR3 runs from the conserved cysteine through the conserved F or W. D genes are given only for firm matches. Size values are once, few and many counts, or a class for expanded clones, and some rows have none.

len | j_gene | d_gene | abundance | v_gene | CDR3nt | CDR3aa
15 | TRBJ2-2 | TRBD2 | once | TRBV5-8 | TGTGCCAGCAGGGGACTAGCGACGAACACCGGGGAGCTGTTTTTT | CASRGLATNTGELFF
14 | TRBJ2-7 | NA | NA | TRBV7-2 | TGTGCCAGCAGCTTAAGCGGGTACTCCTACGAGCAGTACTTC | CASSLSGYSYEQYF
17 | TRBJ2-7 | TRBD2 | NA | TRBV19 | TGTGCCAGTAGTCCGGGACTAGCGGGAGCCACCCTAGGAGAGCAGTACTTC | CASSPGLAGATLGEQYF
14 | TRBJ2-7 | NA | NA | TRBV30 | TGTGCCTGGAGCTTCTGGACTGACTCCTACGAGCAGTACTTC | CAWSFWTDSYEQYF
15 | TRBJ2-2 | NA | NA | TRBV7-6 | TGTGCCAGCAGCTTAAACACAGAGCGCACCGGGGAGCTGTTTTTT | CASSLNTERTGELFF
14 | TRBJ2-7 | NA | NA | TRBV27 | TGTGCCAGCAGCTCGGCCCGCGGGGCCTACGAGCAGTACTTC | CASSSARGAYEQYF
12 | TRBJ2-5 | NA | many | TRBV28 | TGTGCCAGCTCGACACGCCAAGAGACCCAGTACTTC | CASSTRQETQYF
15 | TRBJ2-7 | TRBD2 | many | TRBV7-8 | TGTGCCAGCAGCTTAGTTACGGGAGGAGACTACGAGCAGTACTTC | CASSLVTGGDYEQYF
15 | TRBJ2-2 | NA | many | TRBV2 | TGTGCCAGCAGTATCCGGGACTCCCGCTCCGGGGAGCTGTTTTTT | CASSIRDSRSGELFF
16 | TRBJ2-3 | TRBD2 | NA | TRBV18 | TGTGCCAGCTCACCAACGACTAGCGGGAGGTCAGATACGCAGTATTTT | CASSPTTSGRSDTQYF
14 | TRBJ1-4 | NA | few | TRBV18 | TGTGCCAGCTCACCTGACTGGAACAATGAAAAACTGTTTTTT | CASSPDWNNEKLFF
14 | TRBJ1-4 | TRBD1 | NA | TRBV6-5 | TGTGCCAGCCGGGCGGTCAGGGGGAGTGAAAAACTGTTTTTT | CASRAVRGSEKLFF
15 | TRBJ1-2 | NA | NA | TRBV5-1 | TGCGCCAGCAGCTTGGGGCCCAGTGTGATCTATGGCTACACCTTC | CASSLGPSVIYGYTF
16 | TRBJ1-4 | NA | NA | TRBV7-9 | TGTGCCAGCAGCTCAAATTATGGGGGAGCGGGAGAAAAACTGTTTTTT | CASSSNYGGAGEKLFF
15 | TRBJ1-5 | NA | few | TRBV7-2 | TGTGCCAGCAGCACAGGGACGGGTGGCAATCAGCCCCAGCATTTT | CASSTGTGGNQPQHF
13 | TRBJ2-3 | NA | NA | TRBV2 | TGTGCCAGCAGAAGACACGGGAAAGATACGCAGTATTTT | CASRRHGKDTQYF
13 | TRBJ2-3 | NA | NA | TRBV28 | TGTGCCAGCAGTTTAGGTATGCCCGCGGTGAAGTATTTT | CASSLGMPAVKYF
12 | TRBJ2-7 | NA | NA | TRBV11-2 | TGTGCCAGCAGGGCTACAGGGTACGAGCAGTACTTC | CASRATGYEQYF
12 | TRBJ2-7 | NA | NA | TRBV6-5 | TGTGCCAGCAGATCTTCCTACCGCGAGCAGTACTTC | CASRSSYREQYF
16 | TRBJ2-3 | TRBD2 | NA | TRBV5-1 | TGCGCCAGCAGCCGGAAGACTAGCGGGAGGGCCGATACGCAGTATTTT | CASSRKTSGRADTQYF
15 | TRBJ2-1 | NA | NA | TRBV18 | TGTGCCAGCTCACCACTCGAGGGACAATACAATGAGCAGTTCTTC | CASSPLEGQYNEQFF